What follows is one T cell receptor (beta chain) and its context. The sample is drawn from a study of blood T cell repertoires in COVID-19. Per the original methods: Nucleated cell number was recorded as an estimate derived from reference gene primer amplification. Assay: immunoSEQ multiplex PCR; the TCRdb copy retains only in-frame clones and omits some. That table is the source of V, J and clone size, and D and trimming were worked out from the DNA. The sample records some 190,000 clones, 70% to 80% being singletons. The CDR3 is made up of 13 amino acids. V lost 9 bases to trimming and J lost 6 bases, with 14 bases between them. Germline V gene data show CDR1 as MNHEY and CDR2 as SVGAGI.

Input material: PBMCs or T cells enriched from blood (not recorded which). The chain couples TRBV6-5 to TRBJ2-2, with a possible D match to TRBD2 (5 bases). This TCR derives from a man aged 60-69 years who had been exposed to COVID-19. CDR3 DNA: TGTGCCAGTAAAGACGGGGTCCCCGGGGAGCTGTTTTTT. It is translated as CASKDGVPGELFF.